This T cell receptor (beta chain) was retrieved from a study of beta chain features in type 1 diabetes. Findings and caveats of the study: Among patients with Type 1 diabetes, TCRB CDR3s were moderately but significantly shorter in every one of the four CD4+ subsets. Any PCR bias toward short templates would affect both groups alike.

A few counts support this clone. What it binds is not known. It was via CD45RO/CCR7/CD25/CD127/CD95/CD27 that CD4+ naive, central memory, regulatory and stem cell-like memory cells were sorted. The entirety of the isolated RNA underwent reverse transcription, so expressed TCRB transcripts were sequenced. Some clones are missing from TCRdb's copy, which holds only in-frame ones; the method was immunoSEQ multiplex PCR. The sample includes 200,000 to 250,000 clones, about 15% of them seen just once. Sequenced input: naive CD4+ T cells from blood. This receptor was taken from a man aged 25-45 years with type 1 diabetes.

CDR3 DNA sequence: TGCGCCAGCAGCTTGGGAACGGGACAGGGGGCGGGCGAGCAGTACTTC. Its translation: CASSLGTGQGAGEQYF. The rearrangement joins TRBV5-1 to TRBJ2-7; the match to TRBD1 covers 12 bases. The CDR3 extends over 16 amino acids. Germline trimming cut 0 bases from V and 6 bases from J; bases unmatched to any gene: 7. Per the germline V gene, CDR1 is SGHRS and CDR2 is YFSETQ.